Listed here are 21 T cell receptor beta chains from one sample, sequenced in a study of blood T cell repertoires in COVID-19. This table comes from immunoSEQ multiplex PCR, and its TCRdb copy is limited to in-frame clones, with some not included. Here the sample spans approximately 180,000 clones, approximately 85% being singletons. Sequenced: PBMCs or T cells enriched from blood (not recorded which). The receptors derive from a man aged 35 to 55 who had recovered from COVID-19.

This chain connects TRBV28 to TRBJ2-7; no firm D call. The V and J ends lost 5 bases and 0 bases respectively, with 8 bases between them. This CDR3 spans 13 amino acids. Germline CDR1 reads MDHEN; CDR2 reads SYDVKM. The CDR3 region is CASSGTPSYEQYF. DNA of the CDR3: TGTGCCAGCAGTGGCACCCCCTCCTACGAGCAGTACTTC.

The V call is TRBV29-1, the J call TRBJ2-2; 8 bases are a match to TRBD2. Germline loops: CDR1 SQVTM, CDR2 ANQGSEA. The CDR3 covers 17 residues. Unmatched junction bases numbered 12, after V lost 6 bases and J lost 0 bases. The CDR3 spells CSVYLARTSPNTGELFF. The CDR3 DNA reads as TGCAGCGTGTATTTGGCGAGGACTAGCCCGAACACCGGGGAGCTGTTTTTT.

This clone has only one observation. This chain links TRBV7-8 with TRBJ2-1; D is possibly TRBD2 (6 bases). The CDR3 is made up of 16 amino acids. Trimming cost V 4 bases and J 0 bases, with 13 bases left between them. CDR1 is SGHVS and CDR2 is FQNEAQ in the germline V gene. In DNA, the CDR3 is TGTGCCAGCAGCTGGCGGTGGGACTTCTCCTACAATGAGCAGTTCTTC. This codes for CASSWRWDFSYNEQFF.

The chain links TRBV27 to TRBJ2-7, with a tentative D call TRBD1 (6 bases). The CDR3 length is 12 residues. Trimming took off 4 bases at V and 6 bases at J, with 10 bases between the two ends. Germline CDR1 is MNHEY and CDR2 is SMNVEV (reference sequence). CDR3 sequence (DNA): TGTGCCAGCAGTTCCGGACAGTCCGAGCAGTACTTC. Protein: CASSSGQSEQYF.

The chain uses TRBV5-5 and TRBJ1-1, with no clear D. Germline CDR1 SGHKS, CDR2 YYEKEE (reference sequence). This CDR3 region has 12 residues. Trimming stripped 1 base from V and 3 bases from J, with 4 bases between. CDR3 in amino acids: CASSLSDTEAFF. CDR3 nucleotides: TGTGCCAGCAGCTTGTCAGACACTGAAGCTTTCTTT.

This clone was seen just once. The gene calls are TRBV28 and TRBJ1-2, with D perhaps TRBD1 (5 bases). V shed 4 bases and J shed 4 bases, with 19 bases lying between them. CDR1 MDHEN and CDR2 SYDVKM come from the germline V gene. CDR3 length: 16 residues. DNA of the CDR3: TGTGCCAGCAGTTACCCTATAGGGCAGGGATCCTATGGCTACACCTTC. Amino acids: CASSYPIGQGSYGYTF.

The chain recombines TRBV10-3 with TRBJ2-4, with 14 bases matching TRBD2. CDR1 is ENHRY and CDR2 is SYGVKD in the germline V gene. The CDR3 is 17 amino acids. V shed 8 bases and J 8 bases; nucleotides not matched to a gene: 14. The CDR3 protein is CAIGQAGLAGAPDIQYF. The CDR3 DNA reads TGTGCCATCGGGCAAGCGGGACTAGCGGGGGCACCCGACATTCAGTACTTC.

The V call is TRBV27, the J call TRBJ1-6; TRBD1 agrees at 8 bases. The V gene end was trimmed by 5 bases and the J gene end by 5 bases; junction bases not matched to a gene: 5. CDR1 and CDR2 (germline): MNHEY, SMNVEV (reference sequence). The CDR3 has 15 residues. The CDR3 nucleotides are TGTGCCAGCAGTCCCGGACAGGGAGATAATTCACCCCTCCACTTT. Translating it yields CASSPGQGDNSPLHF.

This clone was recorded only once. The V gene is TRBV27, the J gene TRBJ1-1, with D perhaps matching TRBD1 (6 bases). V lost 6 bases and J lost 0, with 14 bases in between. The CDR3 covers 15 residues. In germline, CDR1 is MNHEY, CDR2 SMNVEV (reference sequence). CDR3 DNA: TGTGCCAGCAGAAAAAGGGGGGGCATGAACACTGAAGCTTTCTTT. Its protein product is CASRKRGGMNTEAFF.

The table lists this clone with a count of one. The genes are TRBV5-5 and TRBJ2-1; D perhaps matches TRBD2 (6 bases). The CDR3 runs 14 residues. V lost 5 bases to trimming and J lost 8 bases, with 17 bases between them. Per germline, CDR1 SGHKS and CDR2 YYEKEE (reference sequence). The DNA for the CDR3 is TGTGCCAGCAGGCCTATGGGTAGCGGAGATGAGCAGTTCTTC. It encodes CASRPMGSGDEQFF.

The chain links TRBV2 to TRBJ2-7; TRBD1 aligns across 9 bases. Per the germline V gene, CDR1 is SNHLY and CDR2 is FYNNEI. This CDR3 is 16 amino acids long. The J segment lost 6 bases and the V segment lost 11 bases, leaving 20 bases of the junction unmatched. DNA of the CDR3: TGTGCCGGAGGAGAAAGAGGGACAGGGCAGGGGGTCGAGCAGTACTTC. Amino acids: CAGGERGTGQGVEQYF.

This chain connects TRBV30 to TRBJ1-3; possibly TRBD1 for D (6 bases). The CDR3 extends over 13 amino acids. The ends were cut back, 3 bases at V and 2 bases at J, with 8 bases in the middle. Germline loops: CDR1 GTSNPN, CDR2 SVGIG (reference sequence). CDR3: CAWSRTAGNTIYF. The CDR3 bases are TGTGCCTGGAGCAGGACAGCTGGAAACACCATATATTTT.

The J gene is TRBJ2-7, the V gene TRBV9; 11 bases match TRBD2. V shed 2 bases and J 6 bases; nucleotides not matched to a gene: 10. CDR1 is SGDLS and CDR2 is YYNGEE in the germline V gene. This CDR3 region has 16 residues. CDR3 coding DNA: TGTGCCAGCAGCGTCGGCCCCGGGACTAGCGGAACCGAGCAGTACTTC. Translating it yields CASSVGPGTSGTEQYF.

The chain uses TRBV6-1 and TRBJ2-1; D may be TRBD2 (6 bases). Trimming removed 3 bases at V and 4 bases at J, with 13 bases between. This CDR3 contains 15 residues. CDR1 MNHNS and CDR2 SASEGT come from the germline V gene. CDR3 nucleotides: TGTGCCAGCAGTGAGACGGGGGACCCTTACAATGAGCAGTTCTTC. This codes for CASSETGDPYNEQFF.

This chain links TRBV3-1 (or the pseudogene TRBV3-2) with TRBJ2-7; 9 bases are shared with TRBD2. From germline, CDR1 is LGHDT and CDR2 YNNKEL (reference sequence). The CDR3 sequence is 16 residues long. V shed 1 base and J 3 bases; nucleotides not matched to a gene: 7. The CDR3 loop is CASSQVTLAGFYEQYF. The CDR3, as DNA: TGTGCCAGCAGCCAAGTAACTCTAGCGGGGTTCTACGAGCAGTACTTC.

The V and J genes are TRBV19 and TRBJ2-7; 15 bases map to TRBD2. Germline CDR1 reads LNHDA; CDR2 reads SQIVND (reference sequence). V dropped 4 bases and J dropped 4; count of bases not matched to a gene: 11. The CDR3 loop spans 18 amino acids. CDR3 sequence reads: CASSTRGLAGGSLYEQYF. CDR3 in DNA: TGTGCCAGTAGTACCAGGGGACTAGCGGGAGGTTCACTGTACGAGCAGTACTTC.

The chain recombines TRBV28 with TRBJ2-1, with 8 bases aligning to TRBD1. After removal of 9 bases from V and 1 base from J, the junction contained 11 bases not matched to a gene. Germline CDR1 is MDHEN and CDR2 is SYDVKM. The CDR3 is 16 residues long. The CDR3 bases are TGTGCCAGTTTAGGGGGGACAGGCCTTTCCTACAATGAGCAGTTCTTC. Amino acid sequence: CASLGGTGLSYNEQFF.

The chain combines TRBV5-4 with TRBJ1-1; 8 bases match TRBD1. Looked up from germline, CDR1 is SGHNT and CDR2 is YYREEE (reference sequence). With V trimmed by 0 bases and J by 0 bases, 4 bases remained unmatched. This CDR3 has 16 amino acids. CDR3 DNA sequence: TGTGCCAGCAGCTTGGGACGACAGGGGATGAACACTGAAGCTTTCTTT. It encodes CASSLGRQGMNTEAFF. Using reference TRBV5-4 and TRBJ1-1 for the parts outside the CDR3, the full variable domain is ETGVTQSPTHLIKTRGQQVTLRCSSQSGHNTVSWYQQALGQGPQFIFQYYREEENGRGNFPPRFSGLQFPNYSSELNVNALELDDSALYLCASSLGRQGMNTEAFFGQGTRLTVV.

V usage is TRBV5-1 and J usage is TRBJ1-6; a weak D match, TRBD1 (5 bases). The CDR3 loop spans 15 amino acids. From germline, CDR1 is SGHRS and CDR2 YFSETQ. V lost 4 bases and J 6 bases, leaving 14 bases between the germline ends. DNA of the CDR3: TGCGCCAGCAGCGAGGGACTGACGACTAATTCACCCCTCCACTTT. Its translation: CASSEGLTTNSPLHF.

The chain has TRBV28 and TRBJ1-5; D gene uncertain. Germline assignment: CDR1 MDHEN and CDR2 SYDVKM. This CDR3 region has 14 residues. V lost 2 bases and J 3 bases, leaving 8 bases between the germline ends. The CDR3 region has the DNA TGTGCCAGCAGTTTAGGAGGGCCCAATCAGCCCCAGCATTTT. Its translation: CASSLGGPNQPQHF.

The J gene is TRBJ2-7, the V gene TRBV28; possible D gene TRBD2, 5 bases. The CDR3 runs 14 residues. The V gene's germline CDR1 is MDHEN and CDR2 SYDVKM. The V end lost 5 bases, the J end lost 3 bases, and 14 bases lay between the germline ends. DNA for the CDR3: TGTGCCAGCAGTAGAGGGATCATGGGCTACGAGCAGTACTTC. The encoded protein is CASSRGIMGYEQYF.